The 13 T cell receptor beta chains presented below share a single source sample, sequenced in a study of blood T cell repertoires in COVID-19 (dated by TCRdb to the early 2020s). Library prep was done by the immunoSEQ multiplex PCR assay. The immuneACCESS repertoire file appears here via TCRdb, limited to in-frame rearrangements. These files lack a portion of the clones; in checked studies, under half of the deficit traces to unresolved V genes, and the cause of the others is not known. In all, the sample holds some 57,000 clones, and nearly 90% of those were seen once. The ten top clones hold about 1.6% of the sample. The sample consisted of peripheral blood. The receptors were sampled from a man in his sixties with acute or convalescent COVID-19.

The chain has TRBV3-1 (or the pseudogene TRBV3-2) and TRBJ2-3; D may be TRBD2 (6 bases). CDR3 length equals 18 residues. Germline lookup yields CDR1 LGHDT and CDR2 YNNKEL (reference sequence). V was clipped by 0 bases and J by 4 bases, with 20 bases between them. In DNA form, the CDR3 reads TGTGCCAGCAGCCAAGACGGGCTTGGCGGGGCTTTTCCAGATACGCAGTATTTT. Amino acids: CASSQDGLGGAFPDTQYF.

The rearrangement uses TRBV24-1 and TRBJ1-6; unclear D gene. Trimming shortened V by 4 bases and J by 1 base, and 7 bases separated the two germline ends. Looked up from germline, CDR1 is KGHDR and CDR2 is SFDVKD. The CDR3 consists of 15 residues. The CDR3 DNA reads as TGTGCCACCAGTGACTCCGGGTCCTATAATTCACCCCTCCACTTT. Translation gives CATSDSGSYNSPLHF.

Here the CDR3 reads CASSFSSQGRRGGGYTF. The CDR3 region has the DNA TGTGCCAGCAGCTTCTCCTCACAGGGGCGCAGGGGAGGTGGCTACACCTTC. The chain uses TRBV7-9 and TRBJ1-2; 7 bases map to TRBD1. The V and J ends lost 3 bases and 7 bases, in that order; junction bases with no gene match: 17. The CDR3 has 17 amino acids. CDR1 and CDR2 (germline): SEHNR, FQNEAQ (reference sequence). Filled out from reference TRBV7-9 and TRBJ1-2, the complete variable domain reads DTGVSQNPRHKITKRGQNVTFRCDPISEHNRLYWYRQTLGQGPEFLTYFQNEAQLEKSRLLSDRFSAERPKGSFSTLEIQRTEQGDSAMYLCASSFSSQGRRGGGYTFGSGTRLTVV.

The J gene is TRBJ2-2, the V gene TRBV5-5; D may be TRBD2 (7 bases). CDR3 length: 16 residues. Trimming left V 0 bases short and J 3 bases short, with 12 bases between. CDR1 is SGHKS, CDR2 YYEKEE, per germline (reference sequence). CDR3 amino acids: CASSLVGGRDTGELFF. The CDR3 DNA reads as TGTGCCAGCAGCTTGGTCGGGGGGCGGGACACCGGGGAGCTGTTTTTT.

V usage is TRBV30 and J usage is TRBJ1-3, with D unclear. CDR1 is GTSNPN and CDR2 is SVGIG in the germline V gene (reference sequence). V was shortened by 5 bases and J by 2 bases, with 7 bases between the two germline ends. The length of the CDR3 is 12 residues. The CDR3 protein is CAWRLAGNTIYF. CDR3 coding DNA: TGTGCCTGGCGGCTAGCTGGAAACACCATATATTTT.

This clone has a handful of counts. This chain links TRBV7-9 with TRBJ1-1, with D maybe TRBD1 (5 bases). The CDR3 extends over 12 amino acids. Germline assignment: CDR1 SEHNR and CDR2 FQNEAQ (reference sequence). V gave up 5 bases and J gave up 10 bases, with 14 bases separating them. The CDR3 spells CASSQGGTRAFF. The CDR3, as DNA: TGTGCCAGCAGCCAGGGTGGGACTCGAGCTTTCTTT.

This clone showed up just once. This chain joins TRBV18 and TRBJ1-1, with 8 positions matching TRBD1. CDR1 and CDR2 from the germline V gene are KGHSH and LQKENI. Trimming took 3 bases from V and 8 from J; bases not matched to a gene: 8. This CDR3 contains 14 residues. CDR3 DNA: TGTGCCAGCTCACCTACTCGGACAGGGCCCGAAGCTTTCTTT. It yields the protein CASSPTRTGPEAFF.

The CDR3, as DNA: TGCAGTGCTAGTCTGTCCATGAGTCCGGAGACCCAGTACTTC. Its protein product is CSASLSMSPETQYF. The rearrangement uses TRBV20-1 and TRBJ2-5; D not certain. Trimming cost V 3 bases and J 5 bases, with 16 bases left between them. Germline V gene lookup returns CDR1 DFQATT and CDR2 SNEGSKA (reference sequence). The CDR3 runs to 14 residues.

This clone was counted only a few times. V and J are TRBV3-1 (or the pseudogene TRBV3-2) and TRBJ1-6, with a weak D call TRBD1 (6 bases). Germline V gene data show CDR1 as LGHDT and CDR2 as YNNKEL (reference sequence). The CDR3 covers 14 residues. V was shortened by 5 bases and J by 7 bases, with 12 bases between the two germline ends. The CDR3 region is CASSTYRANSPLHF. In DNA form, the CDR3 reads TGTGCCAGCAGCACATACAGGGCCAATTCACCCCTCCACTTT.

The table lists this clone with a count of one. The V gene is TRBV3-1 (or the pseudogene TRBV3-2), the J gene TRBJ2-1; D gene ambiguous. Germline V CDR1 and CDR2: LGHDT, YNNKEL (reference sequence). The CDR3 spans 13 residues. The ends were cut back, 6 bases at V and 11 bases at J, with 17 bases in the middle. The CDR3 protein is CASSPKLDTKQFF. CDR3 sequence (DNA): TGTGCCAGCAGTCCGAAACTTGACACCAAGCAGTTCTTC.

The chain joins TRBV6-6 to TRBJ2-3, with a weak D call TRBD2 (6 bases). The CDR3 is 18 amino acids. Between the trimmed V and J ends, which lost 5 bases and 2 bases, there was a span of 23 bases. Germline V gene lookup returns CDR1 MNHNY and CDR2 SVGAGI (reference sequence). The chain's CDR3 is CASSRNRDFTMNTDTQYF. Written as DNA, the CDR3 is TGTGCCAGCAGTCGAAACCGGGACTTCACGATGAACACAGATACGCAGTATTTT.

The chain uses TRBV7-2 and TRBJ2-5; TRBD1 matches 8 bases. Germline values: CDR1 SGHTA, CDR2 FQGNSA. After removal of 0 bases from V and 4 bases from J, the junction contained 4 bases not matched to a gene. The CDR3 sequence is 15 residues long. The CDR3 sequence: CASSLARTGRETQYF. CDR3 nucleotides: TGTGCCAGCAGCTTAGCCAGGACAGGGAGAGAGACCCAGTACTTC.

V gene TRBV2 combines with J gene TRBJ1-1; 8 positions agree with TRBD1. The V gene's germline CDR1 is SNHLY and CDR2 FYNNEI. This CDR3 spans 14 amino acids. The J segment lost 10 bases and the V segment lost 6 bases, leaving 13 bases of the junction unmatched. CDR3 coding DNA: TGTGCCAGCAGAATTTTGACAGGGGCATTTGGAGCTTTCTTT. Its protein is CASRILTGAFGAFF.